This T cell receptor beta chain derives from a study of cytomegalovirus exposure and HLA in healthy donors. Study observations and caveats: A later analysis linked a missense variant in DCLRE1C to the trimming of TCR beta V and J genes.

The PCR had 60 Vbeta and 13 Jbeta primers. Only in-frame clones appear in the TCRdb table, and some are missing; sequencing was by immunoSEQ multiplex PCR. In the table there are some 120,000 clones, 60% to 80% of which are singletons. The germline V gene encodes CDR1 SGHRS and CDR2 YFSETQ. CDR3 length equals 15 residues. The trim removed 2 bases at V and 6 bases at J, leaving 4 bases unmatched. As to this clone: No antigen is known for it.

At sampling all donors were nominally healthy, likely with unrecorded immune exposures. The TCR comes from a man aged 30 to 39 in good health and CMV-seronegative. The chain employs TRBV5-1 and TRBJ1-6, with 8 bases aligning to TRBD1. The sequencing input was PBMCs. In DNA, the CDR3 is TGCGCCAGCAGCTTAGGGACAGGACCTAATTCACCCCTCCACTTT. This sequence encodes CASSLGTGPNSPLHF. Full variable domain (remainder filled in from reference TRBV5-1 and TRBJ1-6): KAGVTQTPRYLIKTRGQQVTLSCSPISGHRSVSWYQQTPGQGLQFLFEYFSETQRNKGNFPGRFSGRQFSNSRSEMNVSTLELGDSALYLCASSLGTGPNSPLHFGNGTRLTVT.